This T cell receptor beta chain is from a study of radiotherapy plus CTLA-4 blockade in lung cancer. Study-level points and caveats: It was early blood T cell clone dynamics, with interferon-beta, that reportedly best predicted response. The study found tumor-derived TCR clones expanded in blood after radiotherapy plus ipilimumab.

The CDR3 consists of 15 residues. Germline CDR1 SNHLY, CDR2 FYNNEI. V was pared by 3 bases and J by 6 bases, with 14 bases between. About this clone: Its antigen is still unknown.

Measured with immunoSEQ multiplex PCR; TCRdb has only the in-frame clones, and not every one. Of more than 80,000 clones detected, 70% to 90% appear once; the ten largest clones hold 2% to 2.5%. The chain is built from TRBV2 and TRBJ2-2; no firm D call. The TCR sequence derives from a human donor with non-small cell lung cancer that progressed on radiotherapy plus ipilimumab. Some clones in this sample may be carry-over from other donors' samples. The sequencing used peripheral blood, collected from a patient treated with radiotherapy plus ipilimumab. The CDR3 DNA follows: TGTGCCAGCAGTGAGTTTGGGCCCCCCCCCGGGGAGCTGTTTTTT. It encodes CASSEFGPPPGELFF.